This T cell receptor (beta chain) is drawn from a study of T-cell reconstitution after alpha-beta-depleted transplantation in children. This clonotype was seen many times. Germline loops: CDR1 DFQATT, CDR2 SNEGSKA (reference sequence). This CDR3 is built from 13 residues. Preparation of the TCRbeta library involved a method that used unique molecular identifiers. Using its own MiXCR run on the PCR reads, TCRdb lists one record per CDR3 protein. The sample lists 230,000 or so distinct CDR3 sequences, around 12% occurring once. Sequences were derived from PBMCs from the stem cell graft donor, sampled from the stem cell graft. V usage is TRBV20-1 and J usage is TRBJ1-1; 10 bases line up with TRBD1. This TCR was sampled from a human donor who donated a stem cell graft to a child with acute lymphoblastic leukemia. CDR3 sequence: CRERDRGNTEAFF. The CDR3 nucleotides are TGCAGGGAGAGGGACAGGGGAAACACTGAAGCTTTCTTT.